These 13 T cell receptor beta chains share one sample of origin, sequenced in a study of blood T cell repertoires in COVID-19. Clones were sequenced by immunoSEQ multiplex PCR, and TCRdb holds only the in-frame ones, with some missing. The sample lists tens of thousands of clones; 70% to 85% were seen once. Material: peripheral blood. These receptors all stem from an elderly man with COVID-19, enrolled during active disease.

This chain connects TRBV12-3 or TRBV12-4 to TRBJ1-6; possible D gene TRBD1, 6 bases. V dropped 6 bases and J dropped 8 bases, with 8 bases sitting between them. The CDR3 has 12 residues. CDR3 loop: CASRYRDSPLHF. The DNA of the CDR3 is TGTGCCAGCAGGTACAGGGATTCACCCCTCCACTTT.

The rearrangement links TRBV27 to TRBJ2-1; TRBD2 is a possible D gene (6 bases). The CDR3 is 16 residues long. Trimming took off 2 bases at V and 2 bases at J, with 13 bases between the two ends. CDR1 MNHEY and CDR2 SMNVEV come from the germline V gene (reference sequence). CDR3 residues: CASSLISRGTYNEQFF. The DNA for the CDR3 is TGTGCCAGCAGTTTAATTTCCCGGGGGACCTACAATGAGCAGTTCTTC.

The chain joins TRBV30 to TRBJ2-1; TRBD1 aligns across 9 bases. Germline assignment: CDR1 GTSNPN and CDR2 SVGIG (reference sequence). CDR3 size: 13 residues. Trimming cost V 7 bases and J 7 bases; bases outside gene matches: 8. The CDR3 DNA sequence: TGTGCCTACGGGACAGGGAAGGGGAATGAGCAGTTCTTC. It specifies CAYGTGKGNEQFF. Variable domain in full (rest from reference TRBV30 and TRBJ2-1): SQTIHQWPATLVQPVGSPLSLECTVEGTSNPNLYWYRQAAGRGLQLLFYSVGIGQISSEVPQNLSASRPQDRQFILSSKKLLLSDSGFYLCAYGTGKGNEQFFGPGTRLTVL.

The chain recombines TRBV30 with TRBJ1-2; 11 bases map to TRBD1. The CDR3 has 15 residues. The germline CDR1 and CDR2 sequences are GTSNPN and SVGIG (reference sequence). Trimming took 3 bases from V and 4 from J; bases not matched to a gene: 7. The CDR3 DNA reads TGTGCCTGGAGGGGGGACAGGGGGTTTTCCTATGGCTACACCTTC. Translation gives CAWRGDRGFSYGYTF.

The CDR3 DNA reads TGTGCCACCAGTGATTCGAGAGGGGGGAACACCGGGGAGCTGTTTTTT. It encodes CATSDSRGGNTGELFF. The rearrangement joins TRBV24-1 to TRBJ2-2; D perhaps matches TRBD1 (6 bases). V was pared by 2 bases and J by 1 base, with 10 bases between. CDR1 is KGHDR and CDR2 is SFDVKD in the germline V gene. CDR3 length: 16 residues.

The rearrangement joins TRBV7-6 to TRBJ1-1; D gene ambiguous. The CDR3 loop spans 15 amino acids. The V end lost 5 bases, the J end lost 4 bases, and 17 bases lay between the germline ends. Germline V gene data show CDR1 as SGHVS and CDR2 as FNYEAQ. The DNA for the CDR3 is TGTGCCAGCAGCCCCCGACCTGACGCAGGCACTGAAGCTTTCTTT. Translating gives CASSPRPDAGTEAFF.

The V and J genes are TRBV7-3 and TRBJ1-1; the D gene is possibly TRBD1 (6 bases). V lost 2 bases and J 0 bases, leaving 13 bases between the germline ends. The germline V gene encodes CDR1 SGHTA and CDR2 FQGTGA. There are 16 residues in the CDR3. The CDR3 protein is CASSLYPTGLNTEAFF. In nucleotides, the CDR3 is TGTGCCAGCAGCTTATATCCGACAGGACTGAACACTGAAGCTTTCTTT.

The chain's CDR3 is CASSLSVGGLYNEQFF. The CDR3 bases are TGTGCCAGCAGTTTATCAGTGGGGGGGCTTTACAATGAGCAGTTCTTC. This sequence joins TRBV27 and TRBJ2-1, with D possibly TRBD2 on 7 matching bases. Germline CDR1 reads MNHEY; CDR2 reads SMNVEV (reference sequence). The CDR3 is 16 amino acids. Trimming shortened V by 0 bases and J by 4 bases, and 13 bases separated the two germline ends.

The chain joins TRBV9 to TRBJ2-1; possibly TRBD1 for D (6 bases). CDR3 length equals 16 residues. Trimming removed 3 bases at V and 1 base at J, with 14 bases between. Germline values: CDR1 SGDLS, CDR2 YYNGEE. CDR3 sequence (DNA): TGTGCCAGCAGCGGAGAACCGGGACATTCCTACAATGAGCAGTTCTTC. Its translation: CASSGEPGHSYNEQFF.

This chain links TRBV25-1 with TRBJ1-3; D gene ambiguous. With 3 bases removed from V and 0 bases from J, the gap between germline ends came to 6 bases. Germline lookup yields CDR1 MGHDK and CDR2 SYGVNS. This CDR3 has 14 residues. The CDR3: CASSDRNSGNTIYF. CDR3 sequence (DNA): TGTGCCAGCAGTGACAGAAACTCTGGAAACACCATATATTTT.

The rearrangement links TRBV7-3 to TRBJ2-2, with 7 bases matching TRBD2. V was pared by 3 bases and J by 7 bases, with 11 bases of the junction left unmatched. Germline V lookup: CDR1 SGHTA, CDR2 FQGTGA. The CDR3 spans 16 residues. The CDR3 DNA is TGTGCCAGCAGCTTGTCCACCGGGGGGTCCGACGGGGAGCTGTTTTTT. This encodes CASSLSTGGSDGELFF.

This chain connects TRBV9 to TRBJ1-2; 10 nucleotides agree with TRBD1. Germline CDR1 is SGDLS and CDR2 is YYNGEE. The CDR3 is made up of 16 amino acids. The junction had 8 bases not matched to a gene; V was cut back by 4 bases and J by 2 bases. The CDR3 spells CASSLHPGQGNYGYTF. The CDR3 region has the DNA TGTGCCAGCAGCCTTCACCCGGGACAGGGGAACTATGGCTACACCTTC.

This chain uses TRBV28 with TRBJ1-2, with a possible D match to TRBD1 (5 bases). Per germline, CDR1 MDHEN and CDR2 SYDVKM. The CDR3 loop spans 15 amino acids. V was cut by 6 bases and J by 3 bases, with 17 bases left in between. The CDR3 loop reads CASSWGRDFYYGYTF. CDR3 bases: TGTGCCAGCAGCTGGGGCCGGGACTTTTACTATGGCTACACCTTC.